These 5 T cell receptor beta chains share one sample of origin, sequenced in a study of Graves' ophthalmopathy and Graves' hyperthyroidism. The authors amplified TCR beta CDR3 regions from RNA transcripts. An initial RT-PCR round employing HTBI primers preceded a second-round multiplex PCR. Each CDR3 protein gets one entry after TCRdb re-called the multiplex PCR reads with MiXCR. This sample yields more than 550,000 distinct CDR3 sequences, of which over 40% are seen a single time; more than 3% belongs to the top ten. The sequenced sample consisted of peripheral blood. The receptors were sampled from an adult man with Graves' ophthalmopathy.

This clonotype was counted many times. Mismatch with germline at one junction end may stem from a read error. This sequence joins TRBV5-1 and TRBJ2-7; 7 bases match TRBD1. The CDR3 runs to 12 residues. Germline-derived CDR1 and CDR2 are SGHRS and YFSETQ. This CDR3 reads CATGTDSDEQYF. CDR3 nucleotide sequence: TGCGCCACCGGGACAGACTCCGACGAGCAGTACTTC.

This clonotype was recorded many times. The chain links TRBV7-9 to TRBJ1-1, with D uncertain. Trimming pared 3 bases from V and 7 bases from J, leaving 18 bases between. The CDR3 totals 15 residues. In germline, CDR1 is SEHNR, CDR2 FQNEAQ (reference sequence). Here the CDR3 reads CASSFLNVRSNEAFF. In nucleotides, the CDR3 is TGTGCCAGCAGCTTCCTCAATGTTAGGTCGAATGAAGCTTTCTTT. Complete variable domain (other parts from reference TRBV7-9 and TRBJ1-1): DTGVSQNPRHKITKRGQNVTFRCDPISEHNRLYWYRQTLGQGPEFLTYFQNEAQLEKSRLLSDRFSAERPKGSFSTLEIQRTEQGDSAMYLCASSFLNVRSNEAFFGQGTRLTVV.

This clonotype was picked up one time. The chain recombines TRBV5-1 with TRBJ2-7, with 10 bases identical to TRBD1. This CDR3 contains 14 residues. Unmatched junction bases numbered 3, after V lost 4 bases and J lost 2 bases. The germline CDR1 and CDR2 sequences are SGHRS and YFSETQ. In DNA form, the CDR3 reads TGCGCCAGCAGCGGGGGACAGGGGACCTACGAGCAGTACTTC. Amino acids: CASSGGQGTYEQYF.

V gene TRBV3-1 combines with J gene TRBJ1-1; D is unclear. This CDR3 has 13 residues. The germline gives CDR1 LGHDT, CDR2 YNNKEL (reference sequence). V was cut by 6 bases and J by 1 base, with 9 bases left in between. CDR3 residues: CASRRLQNTEAFF. In DNA form, the CDR3 reads TGTGCCAGCAGGCGGCTGCAGAACACTGAAGCTTTCTTT.

V usage is TRBV29-1 and J usage is TRBJ2-7; D is perhaps TRBD1 (6 bases). CDR1 SQVTM and CDR2 ANQGSEA come from the germline V gene. This CDR3 spans 12 amino acids. V was pared by 7 bases and J by 3 bases, with 13 bases between. The CDR3 reads CSGTGIGYEQYF. CDR3 nucleotides: TGCAGCGGTACAGGGATTGGCTACGAGCAGTACTTC.